This TCR beta chain stems from a study of T-cell memory formation after mild COVID-19. Across the whole study: Largely donor-specific sequence clusters came from a couple of donors.

TCRdb re-analysed the 5' RACE reads in MiXCR, keeping a single row per CDR3 protein. The sample has hundreds of thousands of distinct CDR3 sequences, more than 20% seen once. In the case of this clonotype: Its antigen is currently unknown.

The CDR3 is made up of 16 amino acids. Trimming removed 1 base from V and 3 bases from J; junction bases left unmatched: 5. The germline gives CDR1 SGHTA, CDR2 FQGNSA. Study results and caveats: Cross-reactive memory apparently joined, as some responding clones appeared in pre-infection memory. CM and EM subsets held most contracting CD4+ clones; EMRA held CD8+ ones.

The chain combines TRBV7-2 with TRBJ2-3; TRBD2 aligns across 9 bases. The sample was PBMCs or a T cell subset sorted from them (not recorded which). The sequence came from an adult woman who had mild COVID-19 (a few samples of this study predate the infection). Cell type and time point are not known. The CDR3 region has the DNA TGTGCCAGCAGCTTAGAGGGGGCGGGGGGGACAGATACGCAGTATTTT. Protein: CASSLEGAGGTDTQYF. The full variable domain, rest sourced from reference TRBV7-2 and TRBJ2-3, is GAGVSQSPSNKVTEKGKDVELRCDPISGHTALYWYRQSLGQGLEFLIYFQGNSAPDKSGLPSDRFSAERTGGSVSTLTIQRTQQEDSAVYLCASSLEGAGGTDTQYFGPGTRLTVL.